These 32 T cell receptor beta chains came from one sample sequenced in a study of PD-1 blockade in classical Hodgkin lymphoma. Every single patient, without exception, relapsed after autologous stem cell transplantation, and brentuximab vedotin exposure varied. Libraries were prepared by immunoSEQ multiplex PCR; TCRdb keeps only in-frame clonotypes and omits some of them. The data show 75,000 to 100,000 clones, roughly 88% seen once. The sequences come from peripheral blood mononuclear cells (PBMCs), collected at baseline. The receptors were sampled from a human donor with classical Hodgkin lymphoma.

The rearrangement links TRBV6-1 to TRBJ1-1; TRBD1 agrees at 7 bases. Per germline, CDR1 MNHNS and CDR2 SASEGT. The CDR3 runs 15 residues. Unmatched junction bases numbered 10, after V lost 6 bases and J lost 3 bases. CDR3 DNA sequence: TGTGCCAGCAGGCCAACCCCGACAGGGCACACTGAAGCTTTCTTT. Translation: CASRPTPTGHTEAFF.

The chain links TRBV29-1 to TRBJ2-7, with D possibly matching TRBD2 (6 bases). Germline values: CDR1 SQVTM, CDR2 ANQGSEA. V lost 1 base and J lost 2, with 12 bases in between. The CDR3 totals 14 residues. In nucleotides, the CDR3 is TGCAGCGTTGAAGGAGTGGGAGGTACCTACGAGCAGTACTTC. Encoded protein: CSVEGVGGTYEQYF.

The rearrangement joins TRBV14 to TRBJ1-1; 9 bases match TRBD1. The CDR3 has 17 amino acids. The germline V gene encodes CDR1 SGHDN and CDR2 FVKESK. J gave up 1 base and V 1 base, and 7 bases lay outside the gene matches. CDR3 nucleotide sequence: TGTGCCAGCAGCCAAGGTGGGACAGGGTTTCAGAACACTGAAGCTTTCTTT. Its translation: CASSQGGTGFQNTEAFF.

The sample holds one count of this clone. This chain connects TRBV19 to TRBJ2-3; 10 bases are a match to TRBD2. CDR1 and CDR2 (germline): LNHDA, SQIVND (reference sequence). This CDR3 contains 16 residues. J lost 6 bases, V lost 6 bases, and 12 bases had no gene match. The CDR3 bases are TGTGCCAGTAGCTTTCGGGCTAGCGGGAGTCGGGATACGCAGTATTTT. Its protein is CASSFRASGSRDTQYF.

J is TRBJ2-5 and V is TRBV6-5; 12 bases match TRBD2. The CDR3 is 15 amino acids. Germline V gene lookup returns CDR1 MNHEY and CDR2 SVGAGI. J gave up 4 bases and V 7 bases, and 7 bases lay outside the gene matches. CDR3 sequence (DNA): TGTGCCAGCACCTCAGCTAGCGGGGGGGGAGAGACCCAGTACTTC. Protein sequence: CASTSASGGGETQYF.

This chain connects TRBV4-1 to TRBJ2-1; D perhaps matches TRBD2 (5 bases). The CDR3 has 11 amino acids. CDR1 is MGHRA and CDR2 is YSYEKL in the germline V gene. Trimming removed 3 bases at V and 10 bases at J, with 7 bases between. For the CDR3, the DNA is TGCGCCAGCAGCCAGGGCGGGGAGCAGTTCTTC. This codes for CASSQGGEQFF.

This chain's CDR3 is CASSETFRREGDTQYF. CDR3 sequence (DNA): TGTGCCAGCAGTGAAACGTTTAGGCGGGAGGGAGATACGCAGTATTTT. V and J are TRBV25-1 and TRBJ2-3, with 9 nucleotides matching TRBD2. This CDR3 contains 16 residues. The germline gives CDR1 MGHDK, CDR2 SYGVNS. Germline trimming cut 2 bases from V and 5 bases from J; bases unmatched to any gene: 8. The variable domain in full, with the rest retrieved from reference TRBV25-1 and TRBJ2-3, is EADIYQTPRYLVIGTGKKITLECSQTMGHDKMYWYQQDPGMELHLIHYSYGVNSTEKGDLSSESTVSRIRTEHFPLTLESARPSHTSQYLCASSETFRREGDTQYFGPGTRLTVL.

The chain has TRBV5-6 and TRBJ1-5; D remains unclear. CDR3 length: 13 residues. The V end lost 0 bases, the J end lost 7 bases, and 8 bases lay between the germline ends. From germline, CDR1 is SGHDT and CDR2 YYEEEE. The CDR3, as DNA: TGTGCCAGCAGCTTGGCGGTAGGCCAGCCCCAGCATTTT. This sequence encodes CASSLAVGQPQHF. The full variable domain, in which reference TRBV5-6 and TRBJ1-5 provide the parts outside the CDR3, is DAGVTQSPTHLIKTRGQQVTLRCSPKSGHDTVSWYQQALGQGPQFIFQYYEEEERQRGNFPDRFSGHQFPNYSSELNVNALLLGDSALYLCASSLAVGQPQHFGDGTRLSIL.

This clone was seen just once. V and J are TRBV19 and TRBJ2-3; 14 bases match TRBD2. The CDR3 spans 17 residues. V lost 0 bases, J lost 9 bases, and 8 bases stayed unmatched. The V gene's germline CDR1 is LNHDA and CDR2 SQIVND (reference sequence). CDR3 residues: CASSIDLGTSGSQTQYF. Written as DNA, the CDR3 is TGTGCCAGTAGTATAGATCTTGGGACTAGCGGGAGTCAAACGCAGTATTTT.

The chain joins TRBV12-2 to TRBJ1-5. TRBV12-2 is a recognized pseudogene. The CDR3 has 18 amino acids. The CDR3 loop is CASRLRGRRLNLNQPQHF. The CDR3 DNA reads as TGTGCAAGTCGCTTACGAGGGAGGAGACTCAATCTCAATCAGCCCCAGCATTTT.

The chain uses TRBV2 and TRBJ1-5; unclear D gene. Per the germline V gene, CDR1 is SNHLY and CDR2 is FYNNEI. The CDR3 loop spans 13 amino acids. The ends were cut back, 7 bases at V and 0 bases at J, with 7 bases in the middle. The CDR3: CASNADSNQPQHF. As DNA, the CDR3 is TGTGCCAGCAACGCCGATAGCAATCAGCCCCAGCATTTT. Complete variable domain (other parts from reference TRBV2 and TRBJ1-5): EPEVTQTPSHQVTQMGQEVILRCVPISNHLYFYWYRQILGQKVEFLVSFYNNEISEKSEIFDDQFSVERPDGSNFTLKIRSTKLEDSAMYFCASNADSNQPQHFGDGTRLSIL.

The chain uses TRBV2 and TRBJ1-1; 7 nucleotides match TRBD1. From germline, CDR1 is SNHLY and CDR2 FYNNEI. This CDR3 is 13 amino acids long. The V and J ends lost 6 bases and 4 bases, in that order; junction bases with no gene match: 5. CDR3 nucleotides: TGTGCCAGCAGGACGACAGGGCCCACTGAAGCTTTCTTT. It specifies CASRTTGPTEAFF.

The V and J genes are TRBV7-9 and TRBJ1-1; tentatively, D is TRBD1 (5 bases). CDR1 and CDR2 (germline): SEHNR, FQNEAQ (reference sequence). V was shortened by 5 bases and J by 0 bases, with 13 bases between the two germline ends. There are 15 residues in the CDR3. In DNA, the CDR3 is TGTGCCAGCAGCCCGGACACAAACATGAACACTGAAGCTTTCTTT. Encoded protein: CASSPDTNMNTEAFF.

The rearrangement links TRBV21-1 to TRBJ1-1; the table gives TRBD1 as D, unverified against the DNA. TRBV21-1 has pseudogene status. This CDR3 region has 17 residues. This CDR3 is CASSFGRDRGRIVEAFF. The CDR3 DNA reads as TGTGCCAGCAGCTTTGGGCGGGACAGGGGCCGAATAGTCGAAGCTTTCTTT.

Sample share makes this clone medium-sized (0.01 to 0.1%). This sample also contains other DNA sequences that code for the same CDR3. This chain links TRBV9 with TRBJ2-3; maybe TRBD2 (5 bases). V dropped 2 bases and J dropped 0 bases, with 13 bases sitting between them. The germline V gene has CDR1 SGDLS and CDR2 YYNGEE. This CDR3 spans 16 amino acids. Here the CDR3 reads CASSVEVGTSTDTQYF. In DNA form, the CDR3 reads TGTGCCAGCAGCGTGGAGGTGGGCACTAGCACAGATACGCAGTATTTT.

Written as DNA, the CDR3 is TGCGCCAGCAGCAGGCCAGAAACCACAGATACGCAGTATTTT. Its translation is CASSRPETTDTQYF. The chain recombines TRBV5-1 with TRBJ2-3; D not resolved. The V end lost 4 bases, the J end lost 2 bases, and 11 bases lay between the germline ends. The V gene's germline CDR1 is SGHRS and CDR2 YFSETQ. The CDR3 runs 14 residues.

The gene calls are TRBV27 and TRBJ1-1; D gene uncertain. This CDR3 has 15 residues. Germline loops: CDR1 MNHEY, CDR2 SMNVEV (reference sequence). V was trimmed by 3 bases and J by 0 bases, leaving 11 bases between them. The CDR3: CASSFWGSMNTEAFF. The CDR3 DNA is TGTGCCAGCAGTTTCTGGGGATCCATGAACACTGAAGCTTTCTTT.

The V and J genes are TRBV5-1 and TRBJ2-7; D not certain. The germline CDR1 and CDR2 sequences are SGHRS and YFSETQ. Trimming left V 0 bases short and J 0 bases short, with 10 bases between. The CDR3 covers 15 residues. The CDR3 protein is CASSLGASVSYEQYF. The CDR3 bases are TGCGCCAGCAGCTTGGGCGCCAGCGTCTCCTACGAGCAGTACTTC.

This chain connects TRBV14 to TRBJ1-3; a possible D gene is TRBD1 (5 bases). The V end was cut by 1 base, the J end by 3 bases, with 13 bases between. CDR1 is SGHDN, CDR2 FVKESK, per germline. CDR3 length: 16 residues. CDR3 sequence reads: CASSQATGLGGNTIYF. CDR3 bases: TGTGCCAGCAGCCAAGCCACAGGTCTGGGTGGAAACACCATATATTTT.

The J gene is TRBJ2-5, the V gene TRBV19; perhaps TRBD2 as D (5 bases). Deletions cut 1 base from V and 5 bases from J, with 8 bases between. The CDR3 is 13 amino acids. The germline V gene has CDR1 LNHDA and CDR2 SQIVND (reference sequence). The CDR3 region is CASSIGESETQYF. The CDR3 DNA sequence: TGTGCCAGTAGTATAGGGGAGTCCGAGACCCAGTACTTC.

The chain is built from TRBV5-6 and TRBJ2-7, with D possibly being TRBD1 or TRBD2 (5 bases each). V lost 3 bases, J lost 3 bases, and 22 bases lay in between. Germline V gene lookup returns CDR1 SGHDT and CDR2 YYEEEE. This CDR3 comprises 17 residues. CDR3 amino acids: CASSYPSPRDGNYEQYF. The CDR3 nucleotides read TGTGCCAGCAGCTACCCCTCCCCCCGGGACGGGAACTACGAGCAGTACTTC.

The gene calls are TRBV2 and TRBJ1-5; D is unclear. CDR3 length: 14 residues. Trimming cost V 2 bases and J 0 bases, with 5 bases left between them. Looked up from germline, CDR1 is SNHLY and CDR2 is FYNNEI. The CDR3 region has the DNA TGTGCCAGCAGTGAATCCTATAGCAATCAGCCCCAGCATTTT. This translates into CASSESYSNQPQHF.

J is TRBJ2-7 and V is TRBV6-5, with 7 positions matching TRBD2. CDR1 is MNHEY, CDR2 SVGAGI, per germline. The V segment lost 6 bases and the J segment 7 bases; nucleotides outside the gene matches: 12. This CDR3 has 14 amino acids. CDR3 in amino acids: CASRRVAGVGEQYF. CDR3 nucleotides: TGTGCCAGCAGGAGGGTTGCGGGAGTGGGAGAGCAGTACTTC.

With respect to this clone: Other DNA variants within this sample encode the same CDR3. The chain combines TRBV5-1 with TRBJ1-4; TRBD1 agrees at 8 bases. V shed 4 bases and J 6 bases; nucleotides not matched to a gene: 5. This CDR3 spans 14 amino acids. CDR1 and CDR2 from the germline V gene are SGHRS and YFSETQ. The CDR3 DNA reads TGCGCCAGCAGCGCGGGACAGGACTATGAAAAACTGTTTTTT. It is translated as CASSAGQDYEKLFF.

The chain recombines TRBV19 with TRBJ2-1, with 7 bases fitting TRBD1. CDR1 LNHDA and CDR2 SQIVND come from the germline V gene (reference sequence). J lost 15 bases, V lost 7 bases, and 15 bases had no gene match. The CDR3 runs 13 residues. The CDR3 loop reads CASTPTGSRDVFF. DNA of the CDR3: TGTGCCAGTACCCCGACAGGGAGTCGGGACGTGTTCTTC.

This sequence joins TRBV9 and TRBJ2-7, with TRBD2 matching 16 bases. In germline, CDR1 is SGDLS, CDR2 YYNGEE. The CDR3 is 18 amino acids. Losses at the gene ends were 3 bases for V and 0 bases for J; bases not matched to a gene: 6. The CDR3 coding sequence is TGTGCCAGCAGCGCCTCGGGACTAGCGGGAGGGAGCTCCTACGAGCAGTACTTC. Its translation: CASSASGLAGGSSYEQYF.

V is TRBV19 and J is TRBJ1-5; unclear D gene. The CDR3 is made up of 15 amino acids. The V and J ends lost 6 bases and 0 bases respectively, with 12 bases between them. Germline CDR1 reads LNHDA; CDR2 reads SQIVND (reference sequence). The CDR3 reads CASRLGRYSNQPQHF. CDR3 sequence (DNA): TGTGCCAGTAGATTAGGACGCTATAGCAATCAGCCCCAGCATTTT.

The chain couples TRBV7-2 to TRBJ2-1; 10 positions match TRBD2. Germline V CDR1 and CDR2: SGHTA, FQGNSA. With V trimmed by 5 bases and J by 2 bases, 6 bases remained unmatched. This CDR3 comprises 16 residues. The CDR3 region has the DNA TGTGCCAGCAGCCGGGGACTAGCGCCGACCTACAATGAGCAGTTCTTC. Translated: CASSRGLAPTYNEQFF.

This clone was seen a few times. The chain recombines TRBV7-9 with TRBJ2-7; TRBD1 agrees at 8 bases. V dropped 0 bases and J dropped 4; count of bases not matched to a gene: 5. The V gene's germline CDR1 is SEHNR and CDR2 FQNEAQ (reference sequence). The CDR3 consists of 15 residues. DNA for the CDR3: TGTGCCAGCAGCTTAGCGGGGACAGGACTTTACGAGCAGTACTTC. This encodes CASSLAGTGLYEQYF.

In its sample, this clone was seen a few times. The rearrangement joins TRBV10-3 to TRBJ1-4, with D possibly TRBD1 on 6 matching bases. V was clipped by 10 bases and J by 2 bases, with 14 bases between them. This CDR3 contains 14 residues. Germline V gene sequence: CDR1 ENHRY, CDR2 SYGVKD. CDR3 coding DNA: TGTGCCACCTCACCTGACAGGACTAATGAAAAACTGTTTTTT. Its translation: CATSPDRTNEKLFF.

This clone came up a few times. The chain uses TRBV2 and TRBJ1-2; no definite D call. This CDR3 has 14 amino acids. V lost 2 bases to trimming and J lost 11 bases, with 18 bases between them. From germline, CDR1 is SNHLY and CDR2 FYNNEI. In DNA, the CDR3 is TGTGCCAGCAGTGAATGGGTGGGAAGGGCGCCATACACCTTC. Its protein is CASSEWVGRAPYTF.

This rearrangement joins TRBV5-8 to TRBJ2-7; D call uncertain. CDR1 is SGHTS, CDR2 YDEGEE, per germline. With 3 bases removed from V and 3 bases from J, the gap between germline ends came to 7 bases. CDR3 length: 12 amino acids. Written as DNA, the CDR3 is TGTGCCAGCAGCTGGAGAGTCTACGAGCAGTACTTC. Protein: CASSWRVYEQYF.